One and the same sample provided the 25 T cell receptor beta chains below, sequenced in a study of T-cell memory formation after mild COVID-19 (dated by TCRdb to about 2021). The method was 5' RACE. The reads were generated on an Illumina NovaSeq 6000. The public reads were reprocessed in TCRdb via fastp at Q25 and MiXCR, keeping in-frame beta chains. Each record represents a unique CDR3 protein, reported with the most common genes and DNA among its rows. Across this sample there are a few hundred thousand distinct CDR3 sequences, with 16% seen only once. The top ten clones comprise 20% to 25% of the sample. The sequenced sample was PBMCs or a T cell subset sorted from them (not recorded which). All receptors come from a man between 18 and 29 years old who had mild COVID-19 (a few samples of this study predate the infection). The sample titles of this study are shuffled in the database, so cell type and time point are left out; the donor was told from shared clones.

The J gene is TRBJ2-5, the V gene TRBV29-1; D call uncertain. The CDR3 covers 12 residues. The V and J ends lost 4 bases and 2 bases respectively, with 8 bases between them. Germline V gives CDR1 SQVTM, CDR2 ANQGSEA. The CDR3 region is CSVGWVQETQYF. The CDR3 DNA is TGCAGCGTTGGCTGGGTTCAAGAGACCCAGTACTTC. The full variable domain, completed using reference TRBV29-1 and TRBJ2-5, is SAVISQKPSRDICQRGTSLTIQCQVDSQVTMMFWYRQQPGQSLTLIATANQGSEATYESGFVIDKFPISRPNLTFSTLTVSNMSPEDSSIYLCSVGWVQETQYFGPGTRLLVL.

The chain couples TRBV6-5 to TRBJ2-5; 9 nucleotides line up with TRBD1. J was trimmed by 4 bases and V by 1 base; bases with no gene match: 7. Germline V gene sequence: CDR1 MNHEY, CDR2 SVGAGI. The CDR3 length is 16 residues. Written as DNA, the CDR3 is TGTGCCAGCAGTTACTTCGGGACAGGGTGGGGAGAGACCCAGTACTTC. Residues: CASSYFGTGWGETQYF.

In its sample, this clonotype was seen a few times. The rearrangement links TRBV29-1 to TRBJ2-1; 7 nucleotides align to TRBD2. The CDR3 length is 16 residues. Germline CDR1 and CDR2: SQVTM and ANQGSEA. Trimming at V came to 3 bases and at J to 4 bases, leaving 12 bases not matched to a gene. The CDR3 sequence: CSVEVLAEVEYNEQFF. The CDR3 DNA sequence: TGCAGCGTTGAGGTGCTAGCGGAGGTCGAATACAATGAGCAGTTCTTC.

This clonotype was detected ten times or more. The chain is built from TRBV5-1 and TRBJ2-1; a weak D match, TRBD1 (5 bases). This CDR3 spans 13 amino acids. V was clipped by 4 bases and J by 9 bases, with 14 bases between them. Germline CDR1 reads SGHRS; CDR2 reads YFSETQ. CDR3 sequence: CASSPDSWIEQFF. CDR3 DNA sequence: TGCGCCAGCAGCCCAGACAGTTGGATTGAGCAGTTCTTC.

The chain carries TRBV11-2 and TRBJ2-7; the D gene is possibly TRBD1 (6 bases). The ends were cut back, 0 bases at V and 6 bases at J, with 6 bases in the middle. Germline V gives CDR1 SGHAT, CDR2 FQNNGV. The CDR3 spans 12 residues. Here the CDR3 reads CASSLDRGEQYV. CDR3 nucleotide sequence: TGTGCCAGCAGCTTAGACAGGGGCGAGCAGTACGTC.

This clonotype was picked up many times. The chain carries TRBV4-1 and TRBJ2-3; D gene ambiguous. Germline V CDR1 and CDR2: MGHRA, YSYEKL. The CDR3 runs to 14 residues. V was shortened by 0 bases and J by 9 bases, with 13 bases between the two germline ends. The CDR3 sequence: CASSQELGWGTQYF. Here the CDR3 DNA reads TGCGCCAGCAGCCAAGAGTTGGGGTGGGGAACGCAGTATTTT.

The chain combines TRBV15 with TRBJ2-6; D perhaps matches TRBD2 (6 bases). Looked up from germline, CDR1 is LNHNV and CDR2 is YYDKDF (reference sequence). There are 16 residues in the CDR3. Trimming took 9 bases from V and 0 from J, leaving 15 bases between them. The DNA of the CDR3 is TGTGCCACGAGCCGGGACTTGCACTCTGGGGCCAACGTCCTGACTTTC. As protein: CATSRDLHSGANVLTF.

The chain recombines TRBV18 with TRBJ2-3; possibly TRBD2 for D (6 bases). The CDR3 has 16 residues. Germline values: CDR1 KGHSH, CDR2 LQKENI. V dropped 2 bases and J dropped 7 bases, with 19 bases sitting between them. CDR3 bases: TGTGCCAGCTCACCAACTCTAGCGATCTCGGGAAATACGCAGTATTTT. This codes for CASSPTLAISGNTQYF.

V gene TRBV11-2 combines with J gene TRBJ2-3; 8 nucleotides agree with TRBD1. The CDR3 has 15 amino acids. Trimming at V came to 1 base and at J to 7 bases, leaving 7 bases not matched to a gene. CDR1 SGHAT and CDR2 FQNNGV come from the germline V gene. The CDR3 loop reads CASSLGPGGGYTQYF. CDR3 nucleotides: TGTGCCAGCAGCTTAGGTCCAGGGGGCGGGTATACGCAGTATTTT.

The V call is TRBV28, the J call TRBJ1-6, with TRBD1 as a possible D gene (6 bases). The V and J ends lost 3 bases and 8 bases respectively, with 17 bases between them. This CDR3 has 16 amino acids. Germline CDR1 is MDHEN and CDR2 is SYDVKM. The CDR3 reads CASSFGVGGPYSPLHF. The CDR3 DNA reads TGTGCCAGCAGTTTTGGAGTGGGGGGCCCGTATTCACCCCTCCACTTT.

The chain has TRBV7-2 and TRBJ1-2; the match to TRBD1 covers 10 bases. CDR1 and CDR2 (germline): SGHTA, FQGNSA. The junction had 7 bases not matched to a gene; V was cut back by 3 bases and J by 6 bases. The length of the CDR3 is 15 residues. This CDR3 is CASSFDRGRRNGYTF. The CDR3 nucleotides are TGTGCCAGCAGCTTCGACAGGGGGCGGAGGAATGGCTACACCTTC.

This clonotype was detected a few times. This chain joins TRBV5-4 and TRBJ1-5; TRBD1 is a possible D gene (6 bases). This CDR3 is 14 amino acids long. Germline V gene data show CDR1 as SGHNT and CDR2 as YYREEE (reference sequence). The V and J ends lost 2 bases and 6 bases respectively, with 12 bases between them. DNA for the CDR3: TGTGCCAGCAGCTTTGGAGGGGGGGCTCAGCCCCAGCATTTT. Amino acids: CASSFGGGAQPQHF.

The chain employs TRBV20-1 and TRBJ2-7; D might be TRBD1 (6 bases). The CDR3 loop spans 14 amino acids. V dropped 6 bases and J dropped 2 bases, with 17 bases sitting between them. Looked up from germline, CDR1 is DFQATT and CDR2 is SNEGSKA (reference sequence). The CDR3 loop is CSAIKQGWTYEQYF. The CDR3 DNA reads TGCAGTGCAATAAAACAGGGATGGACCTACGAGCAGTACTTC.

This clonotype showed up just a few times. V and J are TRBV6-2 or TRBV6-3 and TRBJ1-2; tentatively, D is TRBD1 (6 bases). The CDR3 runs to 13 residues. The germline CDR1 and CDR2 sequences are MNHEY and SVGEGT. V lost 2 bases and J lost 4, with 8 bases in between. The CDR3 loop is CASSYTGTYGYTF. CDR3 DNA sequence: TGTGCCAGCAGTTACACAGGGACCTATGGCTACACCTTC.

The rearrangement links TRBV10-3 to TRBJ2-7, with a tentative D call TRBD1 (7 bases). Germline values: CDR1 ENHRY, CDR2 SYGVKD. Trimming removed 10 bases at V and 3 bases at J, with 16 bases between. This CDR3 has 13 residues. The CDR3 region is CATGETGNYEQYF. The CDR3 DNA reads TGTGCCACGGGGGAGACAGGGAACTACGAGCAGTACTTC.

The table lists this clonotype with a few counts. The rearrangement joins TRBV6-2 or TRBV6-3 to TRBJ2-1, with 7 bases that match TRBD1. The J segment lost 4 bases and the V segment lost 8 bases, leaving 11 bases of the junction unmatched. Germline CDR1 and CDR2: MNHEY and SVGEGT. The CDR3 spans 15 residues. CDR3 bases: TGTGCCAGCCTAAGGGACAGTGGGCTGTACAATGAGCAGTTCTTC. This encodes CASLRDSGLYNEQFF.

This clonotype has more than one count but fewer than ten. This sequence joins TRBV7-9 and TRBJ2-5, with 8 nucleotides matching TRBD2. CDR3 length: 14 amino acids. Looked up from germline, CDR1 is SEHNR and CDR2 is FQNEAQ (reference sequence). V lost 1 base to trimming and J lost 10 bases; unmatched junction nucleotides: 8. For the CDR3, the DNA is TGTGCCAGCAGCTTAGGAGCGGGGGTAACGGACCAGTACTTC. Protein product: CASSLGAGVTDQYF. Full variable domain (rest looked up from reference TRBV7-9 and TRBJ2-5): DTGVSQNPRHKITKRGQNVTFRCDPISEHNRLYWYRQTLGQGPEFLTYFQNEAQLEKSRLLSDRFSAERPKGSFSTLEIQRTEQGDSAMYLCASSLGAGVTDQYFGPGTRLLVL.

This clonotype was seen repeatedly, ten times or more. This chain joins TRBV29-1 and TRBJ2-3, with 14 bases matching TRBD2. The germline CDR1 and CDR2 sequences are SQVTM and ANQGSEA. The CDR3 contains 17 residues. V was clipped by 6 bases and J by 0 bases; unmatched bases: 8. CDR3 region: CSVWGLAGATSTDTQYF. The DNA for the CDR3 is TGCAGCGTGTGGGGACTAGCGGGGGCTACTAGCACAGATACGCAGTATTTT.

J is TRBJ2-3 and V is TRBV19; 7 bases fit TRBD2. Trimming removed 6 bases from V and 3 bases from J; junction bases left unmatched: 9. CDR1 and CDR2 from the germline V gene are LNHDA and SQIVND (reference sequence). This CDR3 is built from 15 residues. CDR3 residues: CASSRTGGLTDTQYF. CDR3 nucleotide sequence: TGTGCCAGTAGCCGGACGGGGGGATTGACAGATACGCAGTATTTT. The entire variable domain, with the rest obtained from reference TRBV19 and TRBJ2-3, is as follows: DGGITQSPKYLFRKEGQNVTLSCEQNLNHDAMYWYRQDPGQGLRLIYYSQIVNDFQKGDIAEGYSVSREKKESFPLTVTSAQKNPTAFYLCASSRTGGLTDTQYFGPGTRLTVL.

V and J are TRBV27 and TRBJ2-3; D unresolved. Germline V CDR1 and CDR2: MNHEY, SMNVEV (reference sequence). The CDR3 length is 13 residues. Trimming shortened V by 2 bases and J by 8 bases, and 11 bases separated the two germline ends. CDR3 DNA sequence: TGTGCCAGCAGTTTAGGTTTTCAAGGTACGCAGTATTTT. Its translation: CASSLGFQGTQYF.

The genes are TRBV27 and TRBJ2-3; weak D call: TRBD2 (5 bases). The CDR3 is made up of 15 amino acids. CDR1 and CDR2 (germline): MNHEY, SMNVEV (reference sequence). V was clipped by 4 bases and J by 2 bases, with 13 bases between them. The CDR3 here is CASSYRRRYTDTQYF. CDR3 in DNA: TGTGCCAGCAGTTACCGGAGGAGGTACACAGATACGCAGTATTTT.

The genes are TRBV7-3 and TRBJ2-5; either TRBD1 or TRBD2 may supply D (6 bases each). V lost 3 bases and J lost 7, with 18 bases in between. This CDR3 is 15 amino acids long. The V gene's germline CDR1 is SGHTA and CDR2 FQGTGA. The CDR3 sequence: CASSLGGTPGSTQYF. The CDR3 DNA sequence: TGTGCCAGCAGCTTGGGGGGCACCCCAGGGTCGACCCAGTACTTC. Complete variable domain (other parts from reference TRBV7-3 and TRBJ2-5): GAGVSQTPSNKVTEKGKYVELRCDPISGHTALYWYRQSLGQGPEFLIYFQGTGAADDSGLPNDRFFAVRPEGSVSTLKIQRTERGDSAVYLCASSLGGTPGSTQYFGPGTRLLVL.

This clonotype was counted only a few times. The chain combines TRBV7-9 with TRBJ2-6; D remains unclear. V lost 3 bases, J lost 0 bases, and 9 bases lay in between. Germline CDR1 reads SEHNR; CDR2 reads FQNEAQ (reference sequence). This CDR3 contains 16 residues. CDR3 bases: TGTGCCAGCAGCTTTATTGGGAACTCTGGGGCCAACGTCCTGACTTTC. This translates into CASSFIGNSGANVLTF.

This clonotype was found a few times. The V call is TRBV6-5, the J call TRBJ1-3, with no clear D. CDR1 MNHEY and CDR2 SVGAGI come from the germline V gene. The germline V and J ends were trimmed by 0 bases and 4 bases, with 10 bases remaining between them. The CDR3 totals 15 residues. As DNA, the CDR3 is TGTGCCAGCAGTTACTCGAGCCCCTCCGGAAACACCATATATTTT. This gives the protein CASSYSSPSGNTIYF.

The V and J genes are TRBV20-1 and TRBJ1-6, with TRBD1 identical over 8 bases. The CDR3 totals 13 residues. Looked up from germline, CDR1 is DFQATT and CDR2 is SNEGSKA (reference sequence). The V segment lost 8 bases and the J segment 5 bases; nucleotides outside the gene matches: 5. The CDR3 loop reads CSTGGENNSPLHF. The CDR3 bases are TGCAGTACAGGGGGAGAAAATAATTCACCCCTCCACTTT.